This TCR beta chain was captured by sequencing in a study of beta chain features in type 1 diabetes. Regarding the study as a whole: Among all four CD4+ subsets, Type 1 diabetes patients had TCRB CDR3s that were moderately but significantly shorter.

Comments on this clone: Antigen: not known.

Sequencing targeted expressed TCRB transcripts, as all isolated RNA had been reverse transcribed. Sequencing used immunoSEQ multiplex PCR; TCRdb keeps in-frame clones, though not all of them. Of 100,000 to 150,000 clones in the sample, around 8.8% were seen once. Looked up from germline, CDR1 is KGHSH and CDR2 is LQKENI. This CDR3 has 14 amino acids. V was cut by 2 bases and J by 2 bases, with 10 bases left in between. This TCR derives from a man aged 25-45 years with type 1 diabetes. The rearrangement links TRBV18 to TRBJ2-7; D unresolved. The material sequenced was central memory CD4+ T cells from blood. The CDR3, as DNA: TGTGCCAGCTCACCATCCAGTTCGCCCTACGAGCAGTACTTC. Amino acids: CASSPSSSPYEQYF. The full variable domain, rest sourced from reference TRBV18 and TRBJ2-7, is NAGVMQNPRHLVRRRGQEARLRCSPMKGHSHVYWYRQLPEEGLKFMVYLQKENIIDESGMPKERFSAEFPKEGPSILRIQQVVRGDSAAYFCASSPSSSPYEQYFGPGTRLTVT.